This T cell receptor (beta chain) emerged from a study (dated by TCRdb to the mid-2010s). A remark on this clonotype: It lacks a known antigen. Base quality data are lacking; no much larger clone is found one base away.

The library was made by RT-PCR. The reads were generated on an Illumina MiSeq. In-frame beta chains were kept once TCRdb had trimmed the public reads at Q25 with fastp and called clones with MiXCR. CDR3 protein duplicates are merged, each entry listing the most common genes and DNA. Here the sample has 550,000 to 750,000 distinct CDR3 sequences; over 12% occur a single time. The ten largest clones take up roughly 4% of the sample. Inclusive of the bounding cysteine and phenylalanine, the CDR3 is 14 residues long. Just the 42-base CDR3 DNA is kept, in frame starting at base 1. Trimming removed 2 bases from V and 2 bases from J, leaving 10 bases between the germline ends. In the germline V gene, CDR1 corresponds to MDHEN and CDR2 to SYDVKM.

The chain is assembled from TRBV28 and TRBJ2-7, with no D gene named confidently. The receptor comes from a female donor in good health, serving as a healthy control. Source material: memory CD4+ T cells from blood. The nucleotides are TGTGCCAGCAGTTTAGGTACTATCACCTACGAGCAGTACTTC. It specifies CASSLGTITYEQYF.